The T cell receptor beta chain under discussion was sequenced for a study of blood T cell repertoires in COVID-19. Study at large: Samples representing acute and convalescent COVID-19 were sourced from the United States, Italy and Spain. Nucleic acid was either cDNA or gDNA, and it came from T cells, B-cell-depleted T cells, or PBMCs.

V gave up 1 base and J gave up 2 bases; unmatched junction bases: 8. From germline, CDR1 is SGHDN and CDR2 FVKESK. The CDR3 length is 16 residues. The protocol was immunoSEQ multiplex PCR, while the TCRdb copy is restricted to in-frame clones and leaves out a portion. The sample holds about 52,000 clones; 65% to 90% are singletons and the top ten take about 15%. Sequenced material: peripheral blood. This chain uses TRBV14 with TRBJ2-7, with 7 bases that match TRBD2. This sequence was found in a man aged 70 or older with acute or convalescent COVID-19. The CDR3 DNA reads TGTGCCAGCAGCCAAGGAGGGCGGGGGATAACCTACGAGCAGTACTTC. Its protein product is CASSQGGRGITYEQYF.